This T cell receptor beta chain stems from a study of cytomegalovirus exposure and HLA in healthy donors. Using immunoSEQ multiplex PCR, the repertoire was profiled, and TCRdb retains in-frame clones only, with some absent. Here the sample spans 200,000 or so clones, approximately 86% being singletons. In the case of this clone: Its antigen is unidentified.

The CDR3 runs 13 residues. Trimming pared 3 bases from V and 8 bases from J, leaving 13 bases between. The V gene's germline CDR1 is MNHEY and CDR2 SMNVEV (reference sequence). Regarding the study as a whole: Investigators reported 164 TCR beta chains as tied to cytomegalovirus. In the 95 to 150 validation repertoires, a later analysis found that first-cohort TCR clusters tended to co-occur.

Sequenced: PBMCs. The chain has TRBV27 and TRBJ1-2; possibly TRBD1 for D (5 bases). The sequence derives from a woman in her late teens or twenties in good health and CMV-seronegative. The CDR3 nucleotides are TGTGCCAGCAGTTTTACCAGGGCGGAGGGCTACACCTTC. Amino acid sequence: CASSFTRAEGYTF.